This T cell receptor (beta chain) stems from a study of T cell responses to AZD1222 COVID-19 vaccine. Notes on the study in general: White British donors predominated, females outnumbered males, and clonal diversity was possibly underestimated. Reportedly, nearly half the spike-specific TCRs target unmutated variant regions. In all cases, repertoires were sampled only after the peak T cell response.

Profiling relied on immunoSEQ multiplex PCR, and the TCRdb table lists in-frame clones only, not all of them. The sample gives 150,000 or so clones, about nine tenths of which show up once; approximately 5.4% is in the top ten. The germline gives CDR1 SGHTA, CDR2 FQGNSA. This CDR3 is 14 amino acids long. The V end lost 4 bases, the J end lost 9 bases, and 19 bases lay between the germline ends. Details on this clone: Its cognate antigen is unknown.

Here the sequenced sample was peripheral blood, taken on day 0 of AZD1222 vaccination. The J gene is TRBJ2-7, the V gene TRBV7-2; D remains unclear. This sequence originates from an adult in good health. In DNA, the CDR3 is TGTGCCAGCAGCTCCCTCGTTTCAATCAGGCTGCAGTACTTC. It translates to CASSSLVSIRLQYF.